Below are 18 T cell receptor beta chains sequenced from a single sample in a study of vaccination effects on CD4 cells after COVID-19 (dated by TCRdb to the early 2020s). The receptor library was made with the immunoSEQ multiplex PCR assay. This is the immuneACCESS table as TCRdb keeps it, with only in-frame sequences that have V and J called. A part of the clones is gone; compared with another copy, unresolved V genes explain less than half, and the rest is unexplained. The sample table holds about 70,000 clones, of which 73% were seen once. The ten most abundant clones make up less than 5.5% of the sample. In the ViraFEST assay, PBMC were stimulated with viral peptide pools, and antigen-specific CD4+ T cell clonotypes were then identified by expansion using TCR sequencing. After around 10 days of culture, CD4+ T cells were isolated with the EasySep CD4+ T cell isolation kit. Convalescent patients had PCR-confirmed SARS-CoV-2 infection between March and December 2020, before Alpha, Beta and Delta variants emerged in the United States.

Their antigens are not known. Sequenced material: CD4+ T cells from PBMCs cultured with HIV peptides, taken before COVID-19 vaccination. What the cell subset or site label conveys for this sample: HIV-1 Nef peptide pool negative control/reference culture. The receptors shown here come from a human donor who had a prior SARS-CoV-2 infection.

The rearrangement links TRBV19 to TRBJ1-4; the D gene is possibly TRBD1 (5 bases). The germline CDR1 and CDR2 sequences are LNHDA and SQIVND (reference sequence). The CDR3 sequence is 16 residues long. V was trimmed by 2 bases and J by 4 bases, leaving 14 bases between them. Here the CDR3 DNA reads TGTGCCAGTAGTATATCCGCACAGGAGTTTAATGAAAAACTGTTTTTT. Amino acid sequence: CASSISAQEFNEKLFF.

This clone was observed a handful of times. V and J are TRBV6-1 and TRBJ2-7; D is unclear. Trimming stripped 2 bases from V and 2 bases from J, with 16 bases between. This CDR3 is 16 amino acids long. CDR1 is MNHNS and CDR2 is SASEGT in the germline V gene. CDR3 region: CASSEKPGSDAYEQYF. In DNA, the CDR3 is TGTGCCAGCAGTGAAAAACCCGGGTCCGACGCCTACGAGCAGTACTTC.

This sequence joins TRBV24-1 and TRBJ2-3; D not resolved. Per the germline V gene, CDR1 is KGHDR and CDR2 is SFDVKD. Trimming removed 10 bases from V and 5 bases from J, with 15 bases in between. CDR3 length: 13 residues. The CDR3 protein is CATSSEAGDTQYF. The CDR3 nucleotides are TGTGCCACATCCAGTGAGGCTGGAGATACGCAGTATTTT.

The V and J genes are TRBV11-2 and TRBJ2-3; 7 nucleotides match TRBD2. The CDR3 spans 14 residues. Germline V gene data show CDR1 as SGHAT and CDR2 as FQNNGV. Trimming removed 5 bases from V and 5 bases from J; junction bases left unmatched: 7. The CDR3 nucleotides are TGTGCCAGCAGCCCCCTAGCGGCTGGAGATACGCAGTATTTT. Protein: CASSPLAAGDTQYF.

The chain's CDR3 is CAISARRGGLEAFF. The CDR3 nucleotides are TGTGCCATCAGTGCGCGCAGGGGGGGGCTTGAAGCTTTCTTT. J is TRBJ1-1 and V is TRBV10-3; 7 positions agree with TRBD1. V gave up 4 bases and J gave up 7 bases; unmatched junction bases: 9. The CDR3 is 14 residues long. Germline V lookup: CDR1 ENHRY, CDR2 SYGVKD.

The V and J genes are TRBV5-1 and TRBJ1-1, with D perhaps matching TRBD1 (6 bases). The V gene's germline CDR1 is SGHRS and CDR2 YFSETQ. CDR3 length: 15 residues. Trimming removed 3 bases at V and 4 bases at J, with 16 bases between. CDR3 in amino acids: CASSWIQGQVTEAFF. The DNA of the CDR3 is TGCGCCAGCAGCTGGATTCAGGGGCAGGTCACTGAAGCTTTCTTT.

This chain connects TRBV4-3 to TRBJ1-2; D remains unclear. The CDR3 is 14 amino acids. Trimming took off 5 bases at V and 4 bases at J, with 14 bases between the two ends. Germline values: CDR1 LGHNA, CDR2 YSLEER. CDR3 bases: TGCGCCAGCAGCATAGTCGGAGGAGGCTATGGCTACACCTTC. Residues: CASSIVGGGYGYTF.

J is TRBJ2-5 and V is TRBV5-1; TRBD2 is a possible D gene (5 bases). Germline V lookup: CDR1 SGHRS, CDR2 YFSETQ. Deletions cut 0 bases from V and 0 bases from J, with 9 bases between. The CDR3 consists of 15 residues. CDR3 nucleotides: TGCGCCAGCAGCTTGGGAGGGAGCTACCAAGAGACCCAGTACTTC. Translating it yields CASSLGGSYQETQYF.

CDR3 sequence reads: CASTRSGANVLTF. The DNA for the CDR3 is TGTGCCAGCACCCGCTCTGGGGCCAACGTCCTGACTTTC. This chain joins TRBV12-3 or TRBV12-4 and TRBJ2-6; D uncertain. The CDR3 has 13 amino acids. The V and J ends lost 7 bases and 0 bases respectively, with 4 bases between them.

This chain joins TRBV7-9 and TRBJ2-7; TRBD1 agrees at 8 bases. V was clipped by 1 base and J by 1 base; unmatched bases: 0. Per the germline V gene, CDR1 is SEHNR and CDR2 is FQNEAQ (reference sequence). CDR3 length: 14 amino acids. The CDR3 DNA reads as TGTGCCAGCAGCTTAGGGACAGGGTCCTACGAGCAGTACTTC. Translation gives CASSLGTGSYEQYF. Together with reference TRBV7-9 and TRBJ2-7, the CDR3 gives the full variable domain: DTGVSQNPRHKITKRGQNVTFRCDPISEHNRLYWYRQTLGQGPEFLTYFQNEAQLEKSRLLSDRFSAERPKGSFSTLEIQRTEQGDSAMYLCASSLGTGSYEQYFGPGTRLTVT.

The rearrangement uses TRBV10-3 and TRBJ2-7, with 7 bases identical to TRBD2. V was clipped by 2 bases and J by 1 base; unmatched bases: 8. Looked up from germline, CDR1 is ENHRY and CDR2 is SYGVKD. This CDR3 comprises 16 residues. The CDR3 DNA sequence: TGTGCCATCAGTGAGGGCGGGGGAGAATCGTCCTACGAGCAGTACTTC. Its translation is CAISEGGGESSYEQYF.

The chain carries TRBV6-6 and TRBJ1-5, with D perhaps TRBD1 (6 bases). The CDR3 loop spans 14 amino acids. V was shortened by 2 bases and J by 5 bases, with 10 bases between the two germline ends. Germline loops: CDR1 MNHNY, CDR2 SVGAGI (reference sequence). DNA of the CDR3: TGTGCCAGCAGTTACGTGGACAGCCATCAGCCCCAGCATTTT. It specifies CASSYVDSHQPQHF.

Turning to this clone: Compared with germline, one end of the junction differs, possibly owing to a read error. V gene TRBV7-8 combines with J gene TRBJ2-7, with 12 bases aligning to TRBD2. CDR1 SGHVS and CDR2 FQNEAQ come from the germline V gene. The CDR3 loop spans 14 amino acids. CDR3 loop: CASTRLAGDLRRDF. CDR3 DNA: TGTGCCAGCACACGACTAGCGGGGGACCTTCGACGGGACTTC.

This clone was found once. This chain joins TRBV7-9 and TRBJ1-1; D not certain. The germline V and J ends were trimmed by 11 bases and 2 bases, with 15 bases remaining between them. CDR3 length: 13 amino acids. From germline, CDR1 is SEHNR and CDR2 FQNEAQ (reference sequence). Here the CDR3 reads CASSEQQNTEAFF. CDR3 nucleotide sequence: TGTGCCTCCTCGGAACAGCAAAACACTGAAGCTTTCTTT.

CDR3: CASMLIRTNYGYTF. The CDR3 nucleotides are TGTGCCAGCATGTTAATTCGTACCAACTATGGCTACACCTTC. This chain links TRBV7-9 with TRBJ1-2; no reliable D call. V was pared by 7 bases and J by 2 bases, with 14 bases between. CDR1 SEHNR and CDR2 FQNEAQ come from the germline V gene (reference sequence). The CDR3 spans 14 residues.

The rearrangement uses TRBV13 and TRBJ2-5; a weak D match, TRBD2 (6 bases). This CDR3 comprises 12 residues. Germline V gene data show CDR1 as PRHDT and CDR2 as FYEKMQ (reference sequence). Deletions cut 5 bases from V and 7 bases from J, with 11 bases between. Written as DNA, the CDR3 is TGTGCCAGCAGCCTTGCCGGGGGGACCCAGTACTTC. Translating it yields CASSLAGGTQYF.

The sample holds a few counts of this clone. The chain links TRBV7-6 to TRBJ2-1; TRBD1 might be the D (5 bases). V lost 2 bases, J lost 2 bases, and 10 bases lay in between. Germline CDR1 SGHVS, CDR2 FNYEAQ. The CDR3 has 15 residues. CDR3 sequence reads: CASSLFQGTYNEQFF. The DNA of the CDR3 is TGTGCCAGCAGCTTATTTCAGGGTACCTACAATGAGCAGTTCTTC.

This clone was counted a few times. The rearrangement joins TRBV9 to TRBJ1-1; D not certain. The ends were cut back, 0 bases at V and 1 base at J, with 4 bases in the middle. Germline assignment: CDR1 SGDLS and CDR2 YYNGEE. The CDR3 loop spans 13 amino acids. For the CDR3, the DNA is TGTGCCAGCAGCGTAGTACAGAACACTGAAGCTTTCTTT. Protein product: CASSVVQNTEAFF.